The clone carrying this T cell receptor (beta chain) appeared many times. Its cognate antigen is unknown. This sample was included in a study of T cell responses to AZD1222 COVID-19 vaccine. Overall study results and limits: Seropositive status at baseline applied to only a handful of AZD1222 recipients.

Profiled with immunoSEQ multiplex PCR; TCRdb holds only in-frame clones, not every one. The sample consists of approximately 100,000 clones, around 86% of them appearing once. This sample comprised peripheral blood, obtained 28 days after the second dose of the MenACWY control vaccine. The receptor comes from an adult who received the MenACWY meningococcal vaccine as a control.

The CDR3 DNA follows: TGTGCCAGCGGCGGGGGGACCTACGAGCAGTACTTC. Translation gives CASGGGTYEQYF. This chain links TRBV9 with TRBJ2-7; TRBD2 agrees at 8 bases. From germline, CDR1 is SGDLS and CDR2 YYNGEE. The CDR3 contains 12 residues. J lost 2 bases, V lost 7 bases, and 2 bases had no gene match.